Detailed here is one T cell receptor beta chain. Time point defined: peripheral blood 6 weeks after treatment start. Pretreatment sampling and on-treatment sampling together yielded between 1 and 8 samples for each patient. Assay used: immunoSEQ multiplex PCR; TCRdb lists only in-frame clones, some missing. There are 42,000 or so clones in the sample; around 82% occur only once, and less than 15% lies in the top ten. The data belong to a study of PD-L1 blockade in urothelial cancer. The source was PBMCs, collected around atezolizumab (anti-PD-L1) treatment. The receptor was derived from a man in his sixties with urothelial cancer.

The CDR3 spells CASSLDGRARGTEAFF. CDR3 nucleotides: TGTGCCAGCAGTTTAGATGGAAGGGCTAGGGGAACTGAAGCTTTCTTT. The chain joins TRBV27 to TRBJ1-1; the D gene is possibly TRBD1 (5 bases). V shed 2 bases and J shed 5 bases, with 18 bases lying between them. Germline CDR1 MNHEY, CDR2 SMNVEV (reference sequence). This CDR3 contains 16 residues.